This entry concerns a single T cell receptor beta chain. The CDR3 has 15 residues. CDR1 SGHRS and CDR2 YFSETQ come from the germline V gene. Trimming at V came to 5 bases and at J to 6 bases, leaving 8 bases not matched to a gene. This sample stems from a study of blood T cell repertoires in COVID-19. Study-wide background: Spain, Italy and the United States supplied samples that represented acute and convalescent COVID-19. T cells, B-cell-depleted T cells, or PBMCs provided the cDNA or gDNA that served as material.

Original analysis: Estimation of nucleated cell counts was performed using reference gene primer amplification. Clones were read by immunoSEQ multiplex PCR, and TCRdb kept only the in-frame ones, dropping some. That table gives V, J and clone size, and the DNA gave D and trimming. The table lists approximately 530,000 clones, 85% to 90% of them singletons. Seattle patients were enrolled while actively infected and followed longitudinally. Sequencing used peripheral blood. The V gene is TRBV5-1, the J gene TRBJ2-3; 11 nucleotides line up with TRBD2. The sequence was collected from a woman in her forties or fifties with COVID-19, enrolled during active disease. The CDR3 sequence is CASRPLAGGGDTQYF. CDR3 nucleotide sequence: TGCGCCAGCAGACCCCTAGCGGGGGGCGGGGATACGCAGTATTTT.